This T cell receptor (beta chain) appears in the sequencing data of a study of blood T cell repertoires in COVID-19. Study as a whole: The United States, Italy and Spain supplied acute and convalescent COVID-19 samples.

The method was immunoSEQ multiplex PCR; TCRdb's version includes in-frame clones alone and lacks a portion of them. The profile shows about 180,000 clones, over 75% of them singletons. From germline, CDR1 is SQVTM and CDR2 ANQGSEA. The V segment lost 6 bases and the J segment 8 bases; nucleotides outside the gene matches: 11. The CDR3 runs to 15 residues. The sequence derives from a human donor with active or convalescent COVID-19. The donor label of this sample is uncertain. The specimen sequenced was peripheral blood. The V gene is TRBV29-1, the J gene TRBJ2-1; 12 bases agree with TRBD1. The CDR3 nucleotides are TGCAGCGTCACAAAACCGGGACAGGGGGCGGATGAGCAGTTCTTC. Protein: CSVTKPGQGADEQFF.